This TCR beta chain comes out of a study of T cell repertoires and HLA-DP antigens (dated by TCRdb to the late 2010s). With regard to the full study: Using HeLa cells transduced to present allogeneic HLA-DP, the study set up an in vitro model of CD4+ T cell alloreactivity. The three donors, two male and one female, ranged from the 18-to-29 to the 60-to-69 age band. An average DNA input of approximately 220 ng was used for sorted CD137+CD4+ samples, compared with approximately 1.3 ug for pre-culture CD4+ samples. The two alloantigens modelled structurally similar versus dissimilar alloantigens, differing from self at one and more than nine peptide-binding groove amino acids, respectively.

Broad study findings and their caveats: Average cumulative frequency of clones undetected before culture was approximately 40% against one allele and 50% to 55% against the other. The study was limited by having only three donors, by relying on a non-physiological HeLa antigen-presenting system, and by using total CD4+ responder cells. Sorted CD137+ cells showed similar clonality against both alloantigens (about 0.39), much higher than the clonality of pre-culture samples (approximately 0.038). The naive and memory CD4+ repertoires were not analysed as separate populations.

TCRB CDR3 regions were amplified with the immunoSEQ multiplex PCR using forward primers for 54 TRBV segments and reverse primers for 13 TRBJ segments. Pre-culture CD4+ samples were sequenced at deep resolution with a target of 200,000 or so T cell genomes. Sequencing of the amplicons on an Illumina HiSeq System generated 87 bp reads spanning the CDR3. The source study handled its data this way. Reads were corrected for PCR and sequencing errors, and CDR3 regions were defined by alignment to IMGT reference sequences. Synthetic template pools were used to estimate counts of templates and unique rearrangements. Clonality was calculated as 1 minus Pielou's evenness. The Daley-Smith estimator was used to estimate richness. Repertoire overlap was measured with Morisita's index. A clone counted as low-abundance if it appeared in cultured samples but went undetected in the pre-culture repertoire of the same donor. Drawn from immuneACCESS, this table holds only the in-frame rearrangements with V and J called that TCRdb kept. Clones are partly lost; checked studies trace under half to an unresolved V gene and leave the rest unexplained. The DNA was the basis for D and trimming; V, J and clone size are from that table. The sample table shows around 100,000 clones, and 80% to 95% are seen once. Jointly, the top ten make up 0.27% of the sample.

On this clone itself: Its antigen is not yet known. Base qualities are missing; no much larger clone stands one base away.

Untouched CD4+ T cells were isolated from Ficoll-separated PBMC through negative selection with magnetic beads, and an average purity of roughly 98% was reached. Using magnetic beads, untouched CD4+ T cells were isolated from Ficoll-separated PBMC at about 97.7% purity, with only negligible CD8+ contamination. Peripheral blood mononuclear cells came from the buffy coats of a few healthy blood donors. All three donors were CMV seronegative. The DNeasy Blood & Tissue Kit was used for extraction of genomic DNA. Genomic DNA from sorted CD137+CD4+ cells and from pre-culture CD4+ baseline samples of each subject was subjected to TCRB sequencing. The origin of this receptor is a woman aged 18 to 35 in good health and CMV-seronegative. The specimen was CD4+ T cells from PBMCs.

Here is the DNA: TGTGCCAGCAGTTACGGGAATGAGCAGTTCTTC. It is translated as CASSYGNEQFF. The V and J genes are TRBV6-5 and TRBJ2-1, with no confident D gene call. Trimming costs V 2 bases and J 7 bases, and their ends lie 3 bases apart. The CDR3 goes from the cysteine to the phenylalanine over 11 residues. The CDR3 DNA has 33 bases and is translated from base 1. The germline V gene encodes CDR1 MNHEY and CDR2 SVGAGI.